Each of the 3 T cell receptor beta chains below was sequenced from the same sample in a study of CXCR3-negative and CXCR3-positive naive CD8 T cells. Study-wide findings and caveats: TRB CDR3s were more hydrophobic in CXCR3-positive than in CXCR3-negative naive cells.

These TCRs' antigens remain unknown. UMI-labeled TRB cDNA libraries were prepared by 5' RACE. TCRdb re-called the 5' RACE reads; every CDR3 protein appears as one record, without DNA. The sample spans about 110,000 distinct CDR3 sequences; the ten largest clones claim approximately 0.37%. The sequenced sample consisted of naive CXCR3+ CD8+ T cells from blood. Subset meaning: CD45RO-CCR7+CD27+CD95- naive CD8+ T cells expressing CXCR3 (TNR3+). These receptors were taken from a human donor in good health. Some clones in this sample may be carry-over from other donors' samples.

The chain couples TRBV20-1 to TRBJ2-7; lacking DNA, the TRBD2 call made by TCRdb goes unchecked. Germline values: CDR1 DFQATT, CDR2 SNEGSKA (reference sequence). CDR3 length: 16 amino acids. This CDR3 reads CSAREDRAIQVYEQYF.

V and J are TRBV28 and TRBJ2-3; TCRdb returns TRBD1, unconfirmable since there is no DNA. The V gene's germline CDR1 is MDHEN and CDR2 SYDVKM. CDR3 length equals 14 residues. The chain's CDR3 is CASSFDSGAGAQYF.

The chain is built from TRBV4-3 and TRBJ2-1; TCRdb selects TRBD2, and the lack of DNA leaves this call unchecked. The CDR3 is 17 amino acids. Germline V gene sequence: CDR1 LGHNA, CDR2 YSLEER. Here the CDR3 reads CASSQKLLAGSYNEQFF.